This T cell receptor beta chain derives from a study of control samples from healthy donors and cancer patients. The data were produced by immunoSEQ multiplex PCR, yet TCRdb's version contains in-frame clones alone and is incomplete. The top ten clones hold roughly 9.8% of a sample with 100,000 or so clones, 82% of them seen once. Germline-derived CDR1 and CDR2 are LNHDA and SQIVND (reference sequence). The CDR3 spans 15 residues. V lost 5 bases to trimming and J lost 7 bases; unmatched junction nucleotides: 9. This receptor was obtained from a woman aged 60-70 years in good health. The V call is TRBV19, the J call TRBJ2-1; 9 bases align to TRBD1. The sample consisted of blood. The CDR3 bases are TGTGCCAGTAGTGCCACAGGGGGCTTTTTTAATGAGCAGTTCTTC. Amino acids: CASSATGGFFNEQFF.